A single T cell receptor beta chain is shown here with its context. The treatment: PENTA 11 planned treatment interruption arm or continuous ART arm. The V end was cut by 7 bases, the J end by 4 bases, with 17 bases between. The germline V gene has CDR1 LNHDA and CDR2 SQIVND (reference sequence). The CDR3 extends over 14 amino acids. These data come from a study of HIV-infected children after antiretroviral therapy interruption. Study-level information: Interruption-arm sampling covered weeks 0, 12, interruption end (24 or 48), and about 3 years post-study.

Unique molecular identifiers were included in an RNA-based 3' RACE TCR library. TCRdb redid the calling of the 3' RACE reads with MiXCR, one entry per CDR3 protein. The sample holds about 83,000 distinct CDR3 sequences, 5.5% to 8.5% seen once. The sequences come from CD45RA+ CD4+ T cells from PBMCs, pooled from several time points, collected from a donor given antiretroviral therapy, either interrupted or continuous. The subset: naive CD4+ CD45RA+ CD45RO- T cells. The V and J genes are TRBV19 and TRBJ2-7, with a tentative D call TRBD1 (5 bases). The sequence was collected from a pool of human donors with HIV. CDR3 nucleotides: TGTGCCAGTAAGGCCTCCCGACAGCATTACGAGCAGTACTTC. This sequence encodes CASKASRQHYEQYF.